This T cell receptor beta chain was sequenced in a study of shared clonotypes between healthy human individuals. The wider study: Per donor, three plates held CD4 naive cells, three held CD4 memory, two held CD8 naive and one held CD8 memory.

The run depth of the assay was deep. Clones were read by immunoSEQ multiplex PCR, and TCRdb kept only the in-frame ones, dropping some. Counted here are approximately 1.4 million clones, 98% occurring once; the ten biggest clones make up 0.4% to 0.45%. The CDR3 loop spans 12 amino acids. Trimming took off 4 bases at V and 4 bases at J, with 7 bases between the two ends. Germline CDR1 and CDR2: SNHLY and FYNNEI. The study enrolled healthy HIV-negative adults without recent acute infections or vaccinations as donors. In the CD4+ fraction, cells were divided into CD45RA+ naive and CD45RA-negative memory subsets.

The genes are TRBV2 and TRBJ2-5; D not certain. The sample was naive CD4+ T cells sorted from blood. The subset is: CD45RA+ positively selected. The sequence was obtained from a man aged 25 to 40 in good health. CDR3 loop: CASSGVGETQYF. As DNA, the CDR3 is TGTGCCAGCAGTGGGGTGGGAGAGACCCAGTACTTC.